A selection of T cell receptor beta chains follows, all from one sample in a study of T cell repertoires in cytomegalovirus infection. TCRdb redid the calling of the reads with MiXCR, one entry per CDR3 protein. This table has about 490,000 distinct CDR3 sequences, about 26% appearing once. The sample comprised PBMCs. These receptors all stem from a human donor in good health (CMV status not recorded). Some clones in this sample may be carry-over from other donors' samples. Both conserved end residues are part of each CDR3. The D gene is left open where the match is weak. Size values are once, few and many counts, or a class for expanded clones, and some rows have none.

abundance	v_gene	j_gene	d_gene	CDR3nt	CDR3aa
few	TRBV2	TRBJ1-1	.	TGTGCCAGCAGTGAACTGAACACTGAAGCTTTCTTT	CASSELNTEAFF
few	TRBV29-1	TRBJ1-1	.	TGCAGCGGTCTACAGGTGGAAGCTTTCTTT	CSGLQVEAFF
.	TRBV6-2/TRBV6-3	TRBJ2-3	.	TGTGCCAGCAGTTACGTGGGGAGCACAGATACGCAGTATTTT	CASSYVGSTDTQYF
many	TRBV12-3/TRBV12-4	TRBJ2-7	TRBD2	TGTGCCAGCAGTCTAGCGGGAGGTAGGTCCTACGAGCAGTACTTC	CASSLAGGRSYEQYF
.	TRBV15	TRBJ2-3	TRBD1	TGTGCCACCAGCAGAATCCAAAGGGGACAGGGGGCGCAGGGAGGCACAGATACGCAGTATTTT	CATSRIQRGQGAQGGTDTQYF
.	TRBV19	TRBJ1-5	.	TGTGCCAGTAGATTCGAGGTTCAGCCCCAGCATTTT	CASRFEVQPQHF
.	TRBV11-2	TRBJ2-3	.	TGTGCCAGCAGCTTAGATAACTATTCAGATACGCAGTATTTT	CASSLDNYSDTQYF
few	TRBV7-9	TRBJ1-2	TRBD1	TGTGCCAGCAGCTTACCTGGGATTGACAGGGACGGCCTTGACTATGGCTACACCTTC	CASSLPGIDRDGLDYGYTF
many	TRBV7-2	TRBJ2-5	.	TGTGCCAGCAGCTTGCGCGCAGCTCGGGAAGAGACCCAGTACTTC	CASSLRAAREETQYF
many	TRBV7-2	TRBJ2-5	.	TGTGCCAGCAGCTTAAACTTTGGGGGAGCCCAGTACTTC	CASSLNFGGAQYF
many	TRBV7-8	TRBJ1-5	.	TGTGCCAGCAGCTTAGTGGGAAGCAATCAGCCCCAGCATTTT	CASSLVGSNQPQHF
many	TRBV19	TRBJ2-1	TRBD1	TGTGCCAGTAGTATACTCCGGGACAGGGTGGGCAATGAGCAGTTCTTC	CASSILRDRVGNEQFF
.	TRBV28	TRBJ2-6	.	TGTGCCAGCAGTAAGGGACGGGGATCCTCTGGGGCCAACGTCCTGACTTTC	CASSKGRGSSGANVLTF
many	TRBV7-2	TRBJ1-6	TRBD1	TGTGCCAGCAGCTTAGCAACATGGCAGGGGGGTTCACCCCTCCACTTT	CASSLATWQGGSPLHF
.	TRBV5-4	TRBJ2-6	TRBD2	TGTGCCAGCAGCCCTCGGCCGCGGATGTCTAGCGGGAGGGCTGGGGCCAACGTCCTGACTTTC	CASSPRPRMSSGRAGANVLTF
.	TRBV23-1	TRBJ1-6	.	TGCGCCAGCAGTCAATGCTCACCCCTCCACTTT	CASSQCSPLHF
.	TRBV2	TRBJ1-2	TRBD1	TGTGCCAGCAGCATGGACAGGGAAAGGTACTACACCTTC	CASSMDRERYYTF
.	TRBV20-1	TRBJ2-7	TRBD1	TGCAGTGCTAGAGTAGGACAGGGGTACGAGCAGTACTTC	CSARVGQGYEQYF
.	TRBV6-5	TRBJ2-1	.	TGTGCCAGCAGTGCCCGGCCCTCAAGCACCACCTACAATGAGCAGTTCTTC	CASSARPSSTTYNEQFF
few	TRBV7-2	TRBJ2-2	.	TGTGCCAGCAGCTTGGCGGGAACTCCTCCCGGGGAGCTGTTTTTT	CASSLAGTPPGELFF
many	TRBV7-2	TRBJ2-2	TRBD2	TGTGCCAGCAGCGGGGGACTAGCGGGCACCGGGGAGCTGTTTTTT	CASSGGLAGTGELFF
.	TRBV19	TRBJ1-1	.	TGTGCCAGTTCGGGGGTCGAGAACACTGAAGCTTTCTTT	CASSGVENTEAFF
.	TRBV5-5	TRBJ2-5	TRBD1	TGTGCCAGCAGTTCGGACAGGGAACCCGAGACCCAGTACTTC	CASSSDREPETQYF
.	TRBV12-3/TRBV12-4	TRBJ1-1	.	TGTGCCAGCAGACCAAGGACAGACATGAACACTGAAGCTTTCTTT	CASRPRTDMNTEAFF
many	TRBV7-2	TRBJ1-2	TRBD1	TGTGCCAGCAGCTTAGAGCAGGGGGCAGTAAGCGGCTACACCTTC	CASSLEQGAVSGYTF
.	TRBV24-1	TRBJ1-2	.	TGTGCCACCAGTGATTTGAACAGGCCCTATGGCTACACCTTC	CATSDLNRPYGYTF
.	TRBV11-2	TRBJ2-4	TRBD1	TGTGCCAGCAGCACTACGGGACAGGCAGGTCTAGCCAAAAACATTCAGTACTTC	CASSTTGQAGLAKNIQYF
few	TRBV6-2/TRBV6-3	TRBJ2-4	TRBD2	TGTGCCAGCGGAGACTGGCGGGAGGCTTACATTCAGTACTTC	CASGDWREAYIQYF
.	TRBV12-3/TRBV12-4	TRBJ2-1	TRBD2	TGTGCCATTCTCGGACTAGGTTCGGGTAATGAGCAGTTCTTC	CAILGLGSGNEQFF
few	TRBV7-6	TRBJ2-3	TRBD2	TGTGCCAGCTCAGCGGGAACAGATACGCAGTATTTT	CASSAGTDTQYF
few	TRBV19	TRBJ1-5	.	TGTGCCAGTAGTACACAGACTAGCAATCAGCCCCAGCATTTT	CASSTQTSNQPQHF
few	TRBV29-1	TRBJ2-1	.	TGCAGCGTTGAAGTTCGAGGGAATGAGCAGTTCTTC	CSVEVRGNEQFF
.	TRBV5-6	TRBJ2-1	.	TGTGCCAGCAGCTTTGGGAGCGGGTTGGCAAACAATGAGCAGTTCTTC	CASSFGSGLANNEQFF
few	TRBV4-1	TRBJ2-7	.	TGCGCCAGCAGCCAGTATGAGGTATCGAGAGAGTACGAGCAGTACTTC	CASSQYEVSREYEQYF
few	TRBV6-1	TRBJ1-5	.	TGTGCCAGCAGTGCGGGTCTTTATCAGCCCCAGCATTTT	CASSAGLYQPQHF
.	TRBV19	TRBJ2-1	.	TGTGCCAGTAGTATAGATCGTGGCGACTACCTCTACAATGAGCAGTTCTTC	CASSIDRGDYLYNEQFF
few	TRBV18	TRBJ2-5	.	TGTGCCAGCTCTCACCCCGAGACCCAGTACTTC	CASSHPETQYF
.	TRBV18	TRBJ2-4	.	TGTGCCAGCTCACCGGAGAGGGTTAGATTCGGAAACATTCAGTACTTC	CASSPERVRFGNIQYF
.	TRBV7-3	TRBJ2-5	.	TGTGCCAGCAGCTTTGTGTCGGGTGGGACCCAGTACTTC	CASSFVSGGTQYF
.	TRBV20-1	TRBJ2-3	.	TGCAGTGCTAGGACCACAGATACGCAGTATTTT	CSARTTDTQYF
.	TRBV29-1	TRBJ1-2	.	TGCAGCGTTGACTATGATGGCTACACCTTC	CSVDYDGYTF
.	TRBV7-2	TRBJ2-7	.	TGTGCCAGCAGCCCAAGGTTCAAGTACCCCCCCTCCTACGAGCAGTACTTC	CASSPRFKYPPSYEQYF